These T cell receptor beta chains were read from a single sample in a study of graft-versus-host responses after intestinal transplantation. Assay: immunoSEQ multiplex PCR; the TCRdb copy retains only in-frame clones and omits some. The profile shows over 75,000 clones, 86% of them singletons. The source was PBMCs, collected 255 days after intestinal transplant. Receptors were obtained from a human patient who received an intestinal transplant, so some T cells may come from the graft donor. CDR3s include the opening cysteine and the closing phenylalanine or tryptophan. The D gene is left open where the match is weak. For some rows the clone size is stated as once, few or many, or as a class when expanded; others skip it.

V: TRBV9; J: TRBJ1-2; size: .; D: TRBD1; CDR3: CASSSSGGAYGYTF; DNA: TGTGCCAGCAGCTCCTCAGGGGGCGCTTATGGCTACACCTTC
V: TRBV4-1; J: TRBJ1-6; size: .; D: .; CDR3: CASSQEGRGVSNSPLHF; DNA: TGCGCCAGCAGCCAAGAGGGGCGGGGGGTCAGCAATTCACCCCTCCACTTT
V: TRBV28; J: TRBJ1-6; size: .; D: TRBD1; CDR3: CASRETGAVGSPLHF; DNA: TGTGCCAGCAGGGAGACAGGGGCAGTTGGTTCACCCCTCCACTTT
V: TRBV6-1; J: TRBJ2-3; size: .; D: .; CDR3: CASSTSGATDTQYF; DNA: TGTGCCAGCAGTACTAGTGGCGCCACAGATACGCAGTATTTT
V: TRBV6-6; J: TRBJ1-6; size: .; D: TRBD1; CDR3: CASSSGTGGTPLHF; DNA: TGTGCCAGCAGCTCCGGGACAGGGGGCACTCCCCTCCACTTT
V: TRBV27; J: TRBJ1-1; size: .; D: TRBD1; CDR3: CASSRSLGTGNTEAFF; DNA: TGTGCCAGCAGTAGGTCCCTGGGGACAGGGAACACTGAAGCTTTCTTT
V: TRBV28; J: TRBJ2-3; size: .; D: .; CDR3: CASSYPGQTRVADTQYF; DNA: TGTGCCAGCAGCTACCCGGGCCAAACACGGGTGGCAGATACGCAGTATTTT
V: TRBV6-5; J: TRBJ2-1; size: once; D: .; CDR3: CASSWRADYNEQFF; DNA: TGTGCCAGCAGTTGGCGGGCGGACTACAATGAGCAGTTCTTC
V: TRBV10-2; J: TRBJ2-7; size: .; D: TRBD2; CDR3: CASQSGSYEQYF; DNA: TGCGCCAGCCAAAGCGGGAGCTACGAGCAGTACTTC
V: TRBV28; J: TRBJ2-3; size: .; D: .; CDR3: CASSPLRGRASTDTQYF; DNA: TGTGCCAGCAGTCCCCTCAGGGGGAGGGCAAGCACAGATACGCAGTATTTT
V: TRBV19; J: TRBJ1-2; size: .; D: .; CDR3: CASSIGVNYGYTF; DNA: TGTGCCAGTAGTATCGGGGTGAACTATGGCTACACCTTC
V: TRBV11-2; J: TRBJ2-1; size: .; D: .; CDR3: CASSFSSTDEQFF; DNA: TGTGCCAGCAGCTTTTCTTCCACGGATGAGCAGTTCTTC
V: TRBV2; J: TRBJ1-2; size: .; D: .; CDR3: CASSEGGNYGYTF; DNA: TGTGCCAGCAGTGAGGGAGGAAACTATGGCTACACCTTC